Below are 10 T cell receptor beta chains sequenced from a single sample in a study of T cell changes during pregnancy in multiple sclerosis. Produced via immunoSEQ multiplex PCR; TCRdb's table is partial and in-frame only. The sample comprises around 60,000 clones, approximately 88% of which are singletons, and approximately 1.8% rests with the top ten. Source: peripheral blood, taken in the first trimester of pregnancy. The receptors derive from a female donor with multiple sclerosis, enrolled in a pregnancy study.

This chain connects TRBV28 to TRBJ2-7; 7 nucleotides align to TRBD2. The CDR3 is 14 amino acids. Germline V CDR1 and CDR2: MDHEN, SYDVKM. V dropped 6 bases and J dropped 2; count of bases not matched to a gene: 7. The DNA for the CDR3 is TGTGCCAGCAGGGGGGGGGAGAGTCCCTACGAGCAGTACTTC. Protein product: CASRGGESPYEQYF.

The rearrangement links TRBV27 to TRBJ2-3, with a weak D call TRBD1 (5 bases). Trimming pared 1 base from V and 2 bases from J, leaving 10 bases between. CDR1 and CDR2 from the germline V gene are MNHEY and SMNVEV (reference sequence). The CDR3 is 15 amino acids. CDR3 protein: CASSLFQGFTDTQYF. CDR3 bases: TGTGCCAGCAGTTTATTTCAGGGTTTCACAGATACGCAGTATTTT.

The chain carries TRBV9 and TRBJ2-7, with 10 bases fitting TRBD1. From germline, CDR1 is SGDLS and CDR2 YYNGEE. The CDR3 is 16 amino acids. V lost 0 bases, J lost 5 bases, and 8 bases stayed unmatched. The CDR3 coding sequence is TGTGCCAGCAGCGTAGCGACCGGGACAGGGGCCCACGAGCAGTACTTC. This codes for CASSVATGTGAHEQYF.

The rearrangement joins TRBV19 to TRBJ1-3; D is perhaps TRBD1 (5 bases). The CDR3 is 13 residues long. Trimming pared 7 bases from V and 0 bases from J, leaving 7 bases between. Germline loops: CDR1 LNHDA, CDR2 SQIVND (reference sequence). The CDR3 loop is CASKDNSGNTIYF. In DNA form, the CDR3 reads TGTGCCAGTAAGGACAACTCTGGAAACACCATATATTTT. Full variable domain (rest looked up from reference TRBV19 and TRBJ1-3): DGGITQSPKYLFRKEGQNVTLSCEQNLNHDAMYWYRQDPGQGLRLIYYSQIVNDFQKGDIAEGYSVSREKKESFPLTVTSAQKNPTAFYLCASKDNSGNTIYFGEGSWLTVV.

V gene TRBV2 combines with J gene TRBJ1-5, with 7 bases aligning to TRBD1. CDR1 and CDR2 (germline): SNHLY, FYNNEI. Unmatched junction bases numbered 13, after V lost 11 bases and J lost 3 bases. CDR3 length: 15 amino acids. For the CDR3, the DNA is TGTGCCTGTCGGAGGGGACAGTCCCACAATCAGCCCCAGCATTTT. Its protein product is CACRRGQSHNQPQHF.

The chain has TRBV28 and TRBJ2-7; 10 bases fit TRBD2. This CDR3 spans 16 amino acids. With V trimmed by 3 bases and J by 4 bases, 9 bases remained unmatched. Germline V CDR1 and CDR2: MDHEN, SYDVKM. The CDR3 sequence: CASSLSAGGFIYEQYF. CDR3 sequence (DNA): TGTGCCAGCAGTTTGTCAGCGGGAGGGTTTATTTACGAGCAGTACTTC.

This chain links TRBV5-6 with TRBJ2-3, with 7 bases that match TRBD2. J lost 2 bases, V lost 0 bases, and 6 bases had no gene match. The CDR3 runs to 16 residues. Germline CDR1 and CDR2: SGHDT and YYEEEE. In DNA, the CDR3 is TGTGCCAGCAGCTTGGGTCCCGGGAGGACCACAGATACGCAGTATTTT. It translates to CASSLGPGRTTDTQYF.

This CDR3 is CSVLQFNLGYEQYF. Here the CDR3 DNA reads TGCAGCGTTCTCCAATTTAACCTAGGATACGAGCAGTACTTC. This chain uses TRBV29-1 with TRBJ2-7, with D hard to call. The CDR3 extends over 14 amino acids. Germline values: CDR1 SQVTM, CDR2 ANQGSEA. Trimming shortened V by 5 bases and J by 4 bases, and 18 bases separated the two germline ends.

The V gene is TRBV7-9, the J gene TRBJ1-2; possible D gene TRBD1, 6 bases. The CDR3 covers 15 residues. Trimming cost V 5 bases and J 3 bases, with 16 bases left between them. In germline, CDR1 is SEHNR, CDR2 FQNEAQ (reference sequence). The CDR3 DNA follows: TGTGCCAGCAGCCCGCCAGGGGCGCAGCACTATGGCTACACCTTC. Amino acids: CASSPPGAQHYGYTF.

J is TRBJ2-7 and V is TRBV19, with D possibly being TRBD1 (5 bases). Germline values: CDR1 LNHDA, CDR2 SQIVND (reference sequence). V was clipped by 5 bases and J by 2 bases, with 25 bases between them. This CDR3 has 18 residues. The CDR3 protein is CASSPGTLGRETPYEQYF. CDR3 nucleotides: TGTGCCAGTAGTCCGGGTACCCTTGGCAGGGAAACCCCCTACGAGCAGTACTTC.